The 21 T cell receptor beta chains given below trace back to one sample, sequenced in a study of control samples from healthy donors and cancer patients. Sequencing used immunoSEQ multiplex PCR; TCRdb keeps in-frame clones, though not all of them. The sample has around 76,000 clones, roughly 94% seen once. The sequenced sample consisted of blood. The receptors here all came from a woman in her 40s in good health.

V and J are TRBV6-6 and TRBJ2-1, with 7 positions matching TRBD2. The V gene's germline CDR1 is MNHNY and CDR2 SVGAGI (reference sequence). The J segment lost 6 bases and the V segment lost 2 bases, leaving 10 bases of the junction unmatched. The CDR3 runs to 16 residues. The CDR3 DNA reads as TGTGCCAGCAGTTACCCAGCGGGACCGACGGGCAATGAGCAGTTCTTC. Translated, it gives CASSYPAGPTGNEQFF.

The rearrangement joins TRBV7-9 to TRBJ2-5; no clear D. Germline CDR1 is SEHNR and CDR2 is FQNEAQ (reference sequence). The length of the CDR3 is 12 residues. Trimming left V 8 bases short and J 2 bases short, with 9 bases between. The CDR3 spells CASADSQETQYF. In DNA, the CDR3 is TGTGCCAGCGCGGATTCGCAAGAGACCCAGTACTTC.

This clone has just one count. This chain connects TRBV4-1 to TRBJ1-1; 9 positions agree with TRBD1. After removal of 4 bases from V and 8 bases from J, the junction contained 5 bases not matched to a gene. Germline V gives CDR1 MGHRA, CDR2 YSYEKL. This CDR3 has 13 amino acids. In DNA form, the CDR3 reads TGCGCCAGCAGCCCCCAGGGACAGGGCGAAGCTTTCTTT. Its translation is CASSPQGQGEAFF.

The chain uses TRBV3-1 (or the pseudogene TRBV3-2) and TRBJ1-2; D not certain. Germline CDR1 and CDR2: LGHDT and YNNKEL (reference sequence). The CDR3 sequence is 17 residues long. V was shortened by 0 bases and J by 1 base, with 15 bases between the two germline ends. CDR3 sequence reads: CASSQDSFPAGNYGYTF. Here the CDR3 DNA reads TGTGCCAGCAGCCAAGATTCCTTCCCCGCAGGTAACTATGGCTACACCTTC.

The chain couples TRBV6-2 or TRBV6-3 to TRBJ2-3; 12 bases fit TRBD2. CDR3 size: 17 residues. Germline lookup yields CDR1 MNHEY and CDR2 SVGEGT. With 5 bases clipped from V and 8 bases from J, the junction kept 14 bases outside the gene matches. CDR3 DNA: TGTGCCAGCAGTAAAGCTAGCGGGGGGGCGTTCATAGGTACGCAGTATTTT. Its protein product is CASSKASGGAFIGTQYF.

The V and J genes are TRBV6-5 and TRBJ2-5; D remains ambiguous. This CDR3 comprises 12 residues. CDR1 MNHEY and CDR2 SVGAGI come from the germline V gene. V lost 11 bases to trimming and J lost 1 base, with 11 bases between them. CDR3 sequence: CASPGSQETQYF. DNA of the CDR3: TGTGCCTCGCCAGGCAGCCAAGAGACCCAGTACTTC.

Only one count was recorded for this clone. This chain connects TRBV10-3 to TRBJ2-5; 7 bases fit TRBD2. Germline CDR1 and CDR2: ENHRY and SYGVKD. Trimming removed 2 bases from V and 5 bases from J; junction bases left unmatched: 5. CDR3 size: 14 residues. The DNA for the CDR3 is TGTGCCATCAGTGAGCCTGCCGGGGGGGAGACCCAGTACTTC. Its protein product is CAISEPAGGETQYF.

This sequence joins TRBV11-1 and TRBJ2-5; 9 nucleotides align to TRBD1. With V trimmed by 6 bases and J by 8 bases, 10 bases remained unmatched. Germline lookup yields CDR1 SGHAT and CDR2 FQDESV (reference sequence). This CDR3 contains 14 residues. The CDR3 nucleotides read TGTGCCAGCAGACCACCGGGACAGGGTTTAACCCAGTACTTC. It is translated as CASRPPGQGLTQYF.

This clone showed up just once. The chain couples TRBV2 to TRBJ1-1; no firm D call. Germline lookup yields CDR1 SNHLY and CDR2 FYNNEI. The CDR3 runs to 10 residues. V gave up 8 bases and J gave up 4 bases, with 5 bases separating them. Here the CDR3 DNA reads TGTGCCAGCGGCAGCACTGAAGCTTTCTTT. Residues: CASGSTEAFF.

The gene calls are TRBV6-1 and TRBJ2-1, with D possibly being TRBD1 or TRBD2 (5 bases each). CDR3 length: 15 amino acids. V was clipped by 1 base and J by 7 bases, with 14 bases between them. The germline CDR1 and CDR2 sequences are MNHNS and SASEGT. This CDR3 reads CASSEGGFGWNEQFF. The CDR3 DNA follows: TGTGCCAGCAGTGAAGGGGGGTTTGGGTGGAATGAGCAGTTCTTC.

The chain carries TRBV3-1 (or the pseudogene TRBV3-2) and TRBJ2-1, with 10 nucleotides matching TRBD2. The trim removed 1 base at V and 6 bases at J, leaving 6 bases unmatched. Germline CDR1 and CDR2: LGHDT and YNNKEL (reference sequence). This CDR3 region has 16 residues. Written as DNA, the CDR3 is TGTGCCAGCAGCCAAGTTAGCGGGAGGAGGGGCAATGAGCAGTTCTTC. It is translated as CASSQVSGRRGNEQFF.

The chain employs TRBV9 and TRBJ1-3; D remains ambiguous. Trimming pared 0 bases from V and 4 bases from J, leaving 11 bases between. In germline, CDR1 is SGDLS, CDR2 YYNGEE. The CDR3 loop spans 15 amino acids. CDR3 sequence: CASSVGGGYGNTIYF. The CDR3, as DNA: TGTGCCAGCAGCGTAGGAGGAGGGTACGGAAACACCATATATTTT.

V and J are TRBV7-3 and TRBJ2-3; 9 positions match TRBD2. Germline lookup yields CDR1 SGHTA and CDR2 FQGTGA. With 2 bases clipped from V and 6 bases from J, the junction kept 9 bases outside the gene matches. CDR3 length equals 16 residues. The CDR3 nucleotides read TGTGCCAGCAGCTTAGGATCGGCGGGGGGGCAGGATACGCAGTATTTT. Translation gives CASSLGSAGGQDTQYF.

As regards this clone: An end of the junction does not agree with germline; a read error may underlie this. The genes are TRBV19 and TRBJ1-1; TRBD1 is a possible D gene (5 bases). CDR3 size: 13 residues. The germline V gene encodes CDR1 LNHDA and CDR2 SQIVND (reference sequence). In nucleotides, the CDR3 is TGTGCCAGTAGTGACTACCCAGGGACCCACCAGGTTTTT. Residues: CASSDYPGTHQVF. Full variable domain (remainder filled in from reference TRBV19 and TRBJ1-1): DGGITQSPKYLFRKEGQNVTLSCEQNLNHDAMYWYRQDPGQGLRLIYYSQIVNDFQKGDIAEGYSVSREKKESFPLTVTSAQKNPTAFYLCASSDYPGTHQVFGQGTRLTVV.

V usage is TRBV30 and J usage is TRBJ2-2; D may be TRBD1 (5 bases). V lost 0 bases, J lost 0 bases, and 8 bases lay in between. The length of the CDR3 is 15 residues. The germline gives CDR1 GTSNPN, CDR2 SVGIG (reference sequence). The CDR3 region is CAWSVDSPNTGELFF. In DNA, the CDR3 is TGTGCCTGGAGTGTTGACAGCCCGAACACCGGGGAGCTGTTTTTT.

The genes are TRBV27 and TRBJ2-3; 9 bases align to TRBD2. This CDR3 contains 16 residues. V lost 5 bases to trimming and J lost 3 bases; unmatched junction nucleotides: 9. CDR1 is MNHEY, CDR2 SMNVEV, per germline (reference sequence). For the CDR3, the DNA is TGTGCCAGCAGTAGCTTAGCGGGAGAAGAGACAGATACGCAGTATTTT. Translating it yields CASSSLAGEETDTQYF.

This chain joins TRBV6-5 and TRBJ1-1, with D possibly TRBD1 on 6 matching bases. Germline lookup yields CDR1 MNHEY and CDR2 SVGAGI. V gave up 6 bases and J gave up 3 bases, with 11 bases separating them. The CDR3 extends over 13 amino acids. The CDR3: CASRGTRDTEAFF. Here the CDR3 DNA reads TGTGCCAGCAGGGGGACAAGGGACACTGAAGCTTTCTTT.

The rearrangement joins TRBV7-9 to TRBJ1-2; 7 bases map to TRBD1. This CDR3 is built from 15 residues. V dropped 5 bases and J dropped 3; count of bases not matched to a gene: 9. The germline V gene has CDR1 SEHNR and CDR2 FQNEAQ (reference sequence). In DNA, the CDR3 is TGTGCCAGCAGCGGACTCGGGACAGCTGACTATGGCTACACCTTC. Translation: CASSGLGTADYGYTF.

The chain carries TRBV27 and TRBJ1-2; 7 bases align to TRBD1. J gave up 3 bases and V 6 bases, and 4 bases lay outside the gene matches. Germline V CDR1 and CDR2: MNHEY, SMNVEV (reference sequence). The CDR3 covers 13 residues. CDR3 region: CASSARGDYGYTF. In nucleotides, the CDR3 is TGTGCCAGCAGCGCCAGGGGGGACTATGGCTACACCTTC.

V usage is TRBV4-3 and J usage is TRBJ1-1, with a weak D call TRBD1 (6 bases). V lost 0 bases, J lost 2 bases, and 13 bases lay in between. The CDR3 has 16 residues. CDR1 LGHNA and CDR2 YSLEER come from the germline V gene. The CDR3 loop reads CASSQDSGAGNTEAFF. The CDR3 coding sequence is TGCGCCAGCAGCCAAGATTCAGGGGCGGGAAACACTGAAGCTTTCTTT.

CDR3 in DNA: TGTGCCAGCAGGAGAGCCCCCCAGAACACTGAAGCTTTCTTT. Amino acids: CASRRAPQNTEAFF. The chain carries TRBV2 and TRBJ1-1; D gene uncertain. V was trimmed by 6 bases and J by 1 base, leaving 12 bases between them. Germline V gives CDR1 SNHLY, CDR2 FYNNEI. The CDR3 has 14 amino acids.